Given below is one T cell receptor beta chain in context. This specimen belongs to a study of control samples from healthy donors and cancer patients. The repertoire was sequenced with immunoSEQ multiplex PCR; TCRdb's copy has only in-frame clones and lacks some. The sample contains some 150,000 clones, 85% to 95% of which appear only once. The CDR3 totals 16 residues. CDR1 is LGHNA and CDR2 is YNFKEQ in the germline V gene. V shed 3 bases and J 3 bases; nucleotides not matched to a gene: 10. The clonotype was recovered from a woman aged 55-70 years in good health. Sequenced input: blood. V gene TRBV4-2 combines with J gene TRBJ1-1; 7 nucleotides line up with TRBD1. This CDR3 is CASSHTQGSDHTEAFF. Written as DNA, the CDR3 is TGTGCCAGCAGCCACACACAGGGGAGCGATCACACTGAAGCTTTCTTT.